This T cell receptor (beta chain) was sequenced during a study of blood T cell repertoires in COVID-19. As for the study in general: Researchers got acute and convalescent COVID-19 samples from the United States, Italy and Spain. T cells, B-cell-depleted T cells, or PBMCs supplied cDNA or gDNA.

Trimming removed 2 bases at V and 0 bases at J, with 8 bases between. The germline V gene has CDR1 MDHEN and CDR2 SYDVKM. This CDR3 has 16 amino acids. All enrollees were roughly 18 to 90 years old and from around 25 US areas. Some clones are missing from TCRdb's copy, which holds only in-frame ones; the method was immunoSEQ multiplex PCR. The sample shows roughly 280,000 clones, approximately 92% of them seen only once. The TCR was taken from a woman in her late teens or twenties who had recovered from COVID-19. V usage is TRBV28 and J usage is TRBJ2-6; perhaps TRBD2 as D (7 bases). Sequencing was done on a sample of PBMCs or T cells enriched from blood (not recorded which). CDR3 in DNA: TGTGCCAGCAGTTTAAGGGGGGGCTCTGGGGCCAACGTCCTGACTTTC. This encodes CASSLRGGSGANVLTF.